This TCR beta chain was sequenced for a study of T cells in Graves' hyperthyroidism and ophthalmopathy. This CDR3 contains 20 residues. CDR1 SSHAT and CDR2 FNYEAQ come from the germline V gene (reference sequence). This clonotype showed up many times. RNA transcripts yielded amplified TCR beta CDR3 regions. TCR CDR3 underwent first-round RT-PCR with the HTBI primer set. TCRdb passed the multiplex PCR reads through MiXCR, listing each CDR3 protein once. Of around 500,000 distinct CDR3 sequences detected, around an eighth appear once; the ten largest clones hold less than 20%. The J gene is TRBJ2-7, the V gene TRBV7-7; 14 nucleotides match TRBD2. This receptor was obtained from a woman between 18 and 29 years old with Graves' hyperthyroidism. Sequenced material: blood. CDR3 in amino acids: CAGSLRKGLAGEVGSYEQYV. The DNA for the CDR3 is TGTGCCGGCAGCTTAAGGAAGGGACTAGCGGGAGAAGTGGGCTCCTACGAGCAGTACGTC.